What follows are 24 T cell receptor beta chains derived from one specimen sequenced in a study of blood T cell repertoires in COVID-19. Generated by immunoSEQ multiplex PCR, the TCRdb table keeps only in-frame clones and is missing some. The table shows 25,000 to 30,000 clones, with roughly 80% occurring only once. Sequences were obtained from peripheral blood. The receptors derive from a man aged 45-60 years with active or convalescent COVID-19.

The rearrangement joins TRBV14 to TRBJ1-2, with 7 bases lining up with TRBD1. The CDR3 is 14 residues long. Germline loops: CDR1 SGHDN, CDR2 FVKESK. Trimming at V came to 0 bases and at J to 4 bases, leaving 2 bases not matched to a gene. As DNA, the CDR3 is TGTGCCAGCAGCCAAGATCGGGACAGCTATGGCTACACCTTC. Translated, it gives CASSQDRDSYGYTF.

V and J are TRBV11-2 and TRBJ1-5; weak D call: TRBD1 (6 bases). V dropped 2 bases and J dropped 10 bases, with 15 bases sitting between them. CDR3 length: 14 residues. Germline assignment: CDR1 SGHAT and CDR2 FQNNGV. CDR3 region: CASSLNAGEIPQHF. The CDR3 DNA sequence: TGTGCCAGCAGCTTAAATGCAGGGGAGATTCCCCAGCATTTT.

The V call is TRBV6-5, the J call TRBJ2-3, with 7 bases that match TRBD1. The CDR3 is made up of 13 amino acids. The J segment lost 1 base and the V segment lost 10 bases, leaving 5 bases of the junction unmatched. The germline CDR1 and CDR2 sequences are MNHEY and SVGAGI. CDR3 bases: TGTGCCACCCGGGACAGACGCACAGATACGCAGTATTTT. Translating it yields CATRDRRTDTQYF.

The rearrangement uses TRBV11-3 and TRBJ2-1; TRBD1 matches 7 bases. With V trimmed by 4 bases and J by 6 bases, 3 bases remained unmatched. Per germline, CDR1 SGHNT and CDR2 YENEEA. This CDR3 has 13 residues. In DNA, the CDR3 is TGTGCCAGCAGCTCACGGGACAGCAATGAGCAGTTCTTC. Its protein product is CASSSRDSNEQFF.

This chain joins TRBV19 and TRBJ1-2; D is ambiguous. This CDR3 comprises 14 residues. Trimming took 2 bases from V and 4 from J, leaving 11 bases between them. Germline CDR1 and CDR2: LNHDA and SQIVND (reference sequence). The CDR3 loop is CASSITYEGYGYTF. CDR3 DNA: TGTGCCAGTAGTATAACATACGAGGGCTATGGCTACACCTTC.

V and J are TRBV6-6 and TRBJ1-2; no definite D call. Trimming took off 6 bases at V and 4 bases at J, with 21 bases between the two ends. The length of the CDR3 is 16 residues. The germline gives CDR1 MNHNY, CDR2 SVGAGI (reference sequence). The CDR3 DNA is TGTGCCAGCAGCCACCGCCGCGGGTTCCAGAGCTATGGCTACACCTTC. Protein sequence: CASSHRRGFQSYGYTF.

This sequence joins TRBV6-4 and TRBJ2-2, with 7 bases matching TRBD2. This CDR3 is built from 14 residues. With V trimmed by 2 bases and J by 4 bases, 1 base remained unmatched. The V gene's germline CDR1 is MRHNA and CDR2 SNTAGT. The CDR3 sequence is CASSDGGSTGELFF. CDR3 bases: TGTGCCAGCAGTGACGGCGGGAGCACCGGGGAGCTGTTTTTT.

The genes are TRBV28 and TRBJ2-3, with D possibly TRBD1 on 6 matching bases. Germline lookup yields CDR1 MDHEN and CDR2 SYDVKM. The germline V and J ends were trimmed by 2 bases and 4 bases, with 10 bases remaining between them. The CDR3 runs to 14 residues. This CDR3 reads CASSLVDSPDTQYF. For the CDR3, the DNA is TGTGCCAGCAGTTTAGTGGACAGTCCAGATACGCAGTATTTT.

V and J are TRBV4-1 and TRBJ2-1, with 11 bases aligning to TRBD1. The CDR3 runs to 15 residues. From germline, CDR1 is MGHRA and CDR2 YSYEKL. V dropped 6 bases and J dropped 4; count of bases not matched to a gene: 5. The CDR3 spells CASRNGTGGYNEQFF. For the CDR3, the DNA is TGCGCCAGCAGAAACGGGACAGGGGGATACAATGAGCAGTTCTTC.

The rearrangement joins TRBV5-5 to TRBJ2-2; 9 bases are shared with TRBD1. V shed 4 bases and J 3 bases; nucleotides not matched to a gene: 7. The CDR3 consists of 16 residues. Per germline, CDR1 SGHKS and CDR2 YYEKEE (reference sequence). Here the CDR3 reads CASSRPGQGYTGELFF. The DNA for the CDR3 is TGTGCCAGCAGCCGACCGGGACAGGGCTACACCGGGGAGCTGTTTTTT. Looking up the rest from reference TRBV5-5 and TRBJ2-2 gives the full variable domain: DAGVTQSPTHLIKTRGQQVTLRCSPISGHKSVSWYQQVLGQGPQFIFQYYEKEERGRGNFPDRFSARQFPNYSSELNVNALLLGDSALYLCASSRPGQGYTGELFFGEGSRLTVL.

V gene TRBV24-1 combines with J gene TRBJ2-3, with D hard to call. The CDR3 is 13 amino acids. Trimming stripped 3 bases from V and 9 bases from J, with 12 bases between. CDR1 is KGHDR and CDR2 is SFDVKD in the germline V gene. The CDR3 DNA sequence: TGTGCCACCAGTGATCGGTACCAAGTGACGCAGTATTTT. Translating gives CATSDRYQVTQYF.

The chain has TRBV29-1 and TRBJ1-4; TRBD1 agrees at 9 bases. Unmatched junction bases numbered 10, after V lost 7 bases and J lost 7 bases. Germline V gene sequence: CDR1 SQVTM, CDR2 ANQGSEA. This CDR3 has 14 amino acids. The CDR3 loop is CSAAPQGALEKLFF. The CDR3 DNA reads TGCAGCGCCGCGCCACAGGGGGCGCTTGAAAAACTGTTTTTT.

The genes are TRBV30 and TRBJ1-5, with D possibly TRBD1 on 6 matching bases. The CDR3 covers 14 residues. V gave up 3 bases and J gave up 3 bases, with 12 bases separating them. Germline CDR1 reads GTSNPN; CDR2 reads SVGIG (reference sequence). CDR3 amino acids: CAWSQDRTNQPQHF. The DNA for the CDR3 is TGTGCCTGGAGCCAAGACAGGACCAATCAGCCCCAGCATTTT.

The J gene is TRBJ2-7, the V gene TRBV9; D is possibly TRBD1 (5 bases). Looked up from germline, CDR1 is SGDLS and CDR2 is YYNGEE. V gave up 3 bases and J gave up 0 bases, with 10 bases separating them. This CDR3 region has 14 residues. The DNA for the CDR3 is TGTGCCAGCAGCGCTACAGGTGTCTCCTACGAGCAGTACTTC. It is translated as CASSATGVSYEQYF.

This chain uses TRBV14 with TRBJ1-1; the D is unclear. V lost 0 bases and J 3 bases, leaving 8 bases between the germline ends. The CDR3 consists of 14 residues. CDR1 and CDR2 (germline): SGHDN, FVKESK. Here the CDR3 DNA reads TGTGCCAGCAGCCAAGACATAGGAGACACTGAAGCTTTCTTT. This translates into CASSQDIGDTEAFF.

This rearrangement joins TRBV27 to TRBJ2-1; 7 bases are a match to TRBD2. The germline V gene has CDR1 MNHEY and CDR2 SMNVEV (reference sequence). The length of the CDR3 is 15 residues. Trimming removed 5 bases from V and 0 bases from J; junction bases left unmatched: 4. The CDR3 protein is CASSRGLGSYNEQFF. Written as DNA, the CDR3 is TGTGCCAGCAGTCGTGGACTAGGCTCCTACAATGAGCAGTTCTTC.

The gene calls are TRBV5-1 and TRBJ2-6, with D tentatively TRBD2 (6 bases). Germline CDR1 and CDR2: SGHRS and YFSETQ. Trimming pared 4 bases from V and 6 bases from J, leaving 11 bases between. The CDR3 is 14 amino acids. The CDR3 DNA sequence: TGCGCCAGCAGCCCTGGCGGGATGGCCAACGTCCTGACTTTC. Translating gives CASSPGGMANVLTF.

This clone has only one observation. This sample also contains other DNA sequences that code for the same CDR3. The rearrangement joins TRBV19 to TRBJ1-5; D is ambiguous. V lost 5 bases and J lost 0, with 8 bases in between. CDR1 and CDR2 (germline): LNHDA, SQIVND (reference sequence). The CDR3 consists of 14 residues. The CDR3 here is CASSPGDSNQPQHF. The DNA for the CDR3 is TGTGCCAGTAGTCCAGGTGATAGCAATCAGCCCCAGCATTTT.

The V call is TRBV4-1, the J call TRBJ2-4, with 7 bases identical to TRBD2. CDR3 length equals 17 residues. Germline V gene data show CDR1 as MGHRA and CDR2 as YSYEKL. With 1 base clipped from V and 1 base from J, the junction kept 7 bases outside the gene matches. CDR3 amino acids: CASSQGGGSGAKNIQYF. The CDR3 coding sequence is TGCGCCAGCAGCCAAGGTGGTGGTAGCGGGGCCAAAAACATTCAGTACTTC.

J is TRBJ1-1 and V is TRBV11-2, with D tentatively TRBD1 (5 bases). There are 13 residues in the CDR3. Per the germline V gene, CDR1 is SGHAT and CDR2 is FQNNGV. Deletions cut 0 bases from V and 11 bases from J, with 13 bases between. The CDR3 protein is CASSLDSGLEAFF. CDR3 nucleotide sequence: TGTGCCAGCAGCTTAGACTCAGGGTTAGAGGCTTTCTTT. The full variable domain, its missing parts supplied by reference TRBV11-2 and TRBJ1-1, is EAGVAQSPRYKIIEKRQSVAFWCNPISGHATLYWYQQILGQGPKLLIQFQNNGVVDDSQLPKDRFSAERLKGVDSTLKIQPAKLEDSAVYLCASSLDSGLEAFFGQGTRLTVV.

The V call is TRBV2, the J call TRBJ1-6, with 9 nucleotides matching TRBD1. The CDR3 has 14 residues. Germline CDR1 SNHLY, CDR2 FYNNEI. The ends lost 8 bases at V and 6 bases at J; junction bases unmatched: 5. The CDR3 is CASSLGQGNSPLHF. The CDR3 nucleotides are TGTGCCAGCTCTCTGGGACAGGGTAATTCACCCCTCCACTTT.

V is TRBV5-1 and J is TRBJ1-5; TRBD1 is a possible D gene (5 bases). This CDR3 has 15 amino acids. Trimming cost V 2 bases and J 4 bases, with 13 bases left between them. Germline CDR1 is SGHRS and CDR2 is YFSETQ. For the CDR3, the DNA is TGCGCCAGCAGCTTCGGGTGGGGCCGGAATCAGCCCCAGCATTTT. Its protein product is CASSFGWGRNQPQHF.

This clone has more than one count but fewer than ten. The chain employs TRBV6-1 and TRBJ2-5; unclear D gene. The germline V and J ends were trimmed by 1 base and 5 bases, with 20 bases remaining between them. The length of the CDR3 is 17 residues. CDR1 and CDR2 (germline): MNHNS, SASEGT. CDR3 nucleotides: TGTGCCAGCAGTGAAGGGGTGGTACACCTAGGTTTTGAGACCCAGTACTTC. Amino acids: CASSEGVVHLGFETQYF.

Of note for this clone: Possible read error: a much larger clone is one base away. The rearrangement joins TRBV6-4 to TRBJ1-6, with a weak D call TRBD1 (6 bases). CDR3 size: 13 residues. From germline, CDR1 is MRHNA and CDR2 SNTAGT. For the CDR3, the DNA is TGTGCCAGCAGTGCAGGGGATAATTCATCCCTCCACTTT. Residues: CASSAGDNSSLHF.